Presented here are 28 T cell receptor beta chains from one specimen sequenced in a study of blood T cells in healthy people across ages (dated by TCRdb to 2013 to 2016). The library was made by 5' RACE. The data were produced on an Illumina HiSeq 2500. A second roughly 6 to 12 cycle PCR used a sample-barcoded 5' primer and a J-beta primer mix. TCRdb passed the public sequencing reads through fastp at Q25 and MiXCR, retaining productive beta sequences. Every CDR3 protein is listed once, alongside the most common genes and DNA of its rows. The sample table shows hundreds of thousands of distinct CDR3 sequences, and approximately 30% are seen once. The ten most abundant clones make up approximately 14% of the sample. Sequencing was carried out using blood. Source of these receptors: an elderly woman in good health.

The chain is built from TRBV4-1 and TRBJ1-5, with 7 positions matching TRBD1. From germline, CDR1 is MGHRA and CDR2 YSYEKL. This CDR3 has 16 amino acids. The V and J ends lost 3 bases and 5 bases, in that order; junction bases with no gene match: 10. CDR3 nucleotide sequence: TGCGCCAGCAGCCAGGAAGGGGGCAGTTCATATCAGCCCCAGCATTTT. Its translation is CASSQEGGSSYQPQHF.

This clonotype turned up a few times. The rearrangement joins TRBV3-1 to TRBJ1-2; 7 bases match TRBD1. V gave up 5 bases and J gave up 7 bases; unmatched junction bases: 4. The CDR3 is 12 residues long. Germline assignment: CDR1 LGHDT and CDR2 YNNKEL (reference sequence). The CDR3 here is CASSTGTAGYTF. CDR3 in DNA: TGTGCCAGCAGCACCGGGACAGCTGGCTACACCTTC.

This clonotype showed up many times. The gene calls are TRBV7-9 and TRBJ2-5, with unresolved D. The germline V and J ends were trimmed by 0 bases and 3 bases, with 11 bases remaining between them. Germline V lookup: CDR1 SEHNR, CDR2 FQNEAQ (reference sequence). The CDR3 spans 15 residues. The CDR3: CASSLALMGKETQYF. In DNA form, the CDR3 reads TGTGCCAGCAGCTTAGCGTTGATGGGAAAAGAGACCCAGTACTTC. Full variable domain (missing parts from reference TRBV7-9 and TRBJ2-5): DTGVSQNPRHKITKRGQNVTFRCDPISEHNRLYWYRQTLGQGPEFLTYFQNEAQLEKSRLLSDRFSAERPKGSFSTLEIQRTEQGDSAMYLCASSLALMGKETQYFGPGTRLLVL.

The chain recombines TRBV7-2 with TRBJ2-4; TRBD2 aligns across 9 bases. The end of the DNA fits TRBJ2-5 better, so the J call may be wrong. From germline, CDR1 is SGHTA and CDR2 FQGNSA. This CDR3 has 15 residues. CDR3 in amino acids: CASSLALAGWETQYF. DNA for the CDR3: TGTGCCAGCAGCTTAGCTCTAGCGGGGTGGGAGACCCAGTACTTC.

The chain joins TRBV5-1 to TRBJ2-1, with D possibly TRBD2 on 5 matching bases. Germline V lookup: CDR1 SGHRS, CDR2 YFSETQ. The CDR3 loop spans 16 amino acids. Trimming left V 0 bases short and J 1 base short, with 11 bases between. CDR3 loop: CASSLVTGESYNEQFF. The CDR3 coding sequence is TGCGCCAGCAGCTTGGTGACCGGGGAGTCCTACAATGAGCAGTTCTTC.

On this clonotype itself: A much larger clone differs by one base, so this may be a read error. This chain connects TRBV5-1 to TRBJ2-7; perhaps TRBD1 as D (6 bases). The CDR3 has 13 amino acids. V was clipped by 0 bases and J by 5 bases, with 9 bases between them. The germline V gene encodes CDR1 SGHRS and CDR2 YFSETQ. DNA of the CDR3: TGCGCCAGCAGCTTGGACGGGGACAACGAGCAGTACTTC. Its translation is CASSLDGDNEQYF.

In its sample, this clonotype was seen many times. V usage is TRBV11-2 and J usage is TRBJ2-7; tentative D call: TRBD1 (6 bases). The V end lost 4 bases, the J end lost 0 bases, and 16 bases lay between the germline ends. Germline V gene data show CDR1 as SGHAT and CDR2 as FQNNGV. The CDR3 extends over 16 amino acids. CDR3 in amino acids: CASSSPWTESSYEQYF. In DNA, the CDR3 is TGTGCCAGCAGCTCACCTTGGACAGAGAGCTCCTACGAGCAGTACTTC.

V gene TRBV20-1 combines with J gene TRBJ2-7; D is ambiguous. Germline assignment: CDR1 DFQATT and CDR2 SNEGSKA (reference sequence). Trimming stripped 4 bases from V and 2 bases from J, with 9 bases between. This CDR3 is built from 12 residues. CDR3 region: CSATDGTYEQYF. The CDR3 DNA sequence: TGCAGTGCTACAGACGGAACCTACGAGCAGTACTTC.

The table lists this clonotype with a count of one. The chain carries TRBV20-1 and TRBJ2-5; no clear D. The better agreement between TRBJ2-7 and the DNA end casts doubt on the J call. Germline lookup yields CDR1 DFQATT and CDR2 SNEGSKA (reference sequence). The CDR3 runs 14 residues. The CDR3 DNA is TGCAGTGCTAGAGACTCTCGCGGAACCTACGAGCAGTACTTC. This codes for CSARDSRGTYEQYF.

This clonotype occurred many times. The V and J genes are TRBV6-1 and TRBJ2-1, with D unclear. From germline, CDR1 is MNHNS and CDR2 SASEGT. The CDR3 runs to 13 residues. Trimming removed 1 base from V and 4 bases from J, with 5 bases in between. The CDR3: CASSEGRYNEQFF. The CDR3 DNA sequence: TGTGCCAGCAGTGAAGGAAGATACAATGAGCAGTTCTTC.

This clonotype was picked up many times. A junction boundary mismatches the germline segment, possibly from a read error. The chain combines TRBV7-7 with TRBJ2-7; D remains unclear. CDR3 length equals 12 residues. Germline V CDR1 and CDR2: SSHAT, FNYEAQ (reference sequence). The CDR3 coding sequence is TGTGCTAGCAGCTTAATTAAGGGCGAGCAGTACTTC. This translates into CASSLIKGEQYF. Drawing the rest from reference TRBV7-7 and TRBJ2-7, the complete variable domain is GAGVSQSPRYKVTKRGQDVTLRCDPISSHATLYWYQQALGQGPEFLTYFNYEAQPDKSGLPSDRFSAERPEGSISTLTIQRTEQRDSAMYRCASSLIKGEQYFGPGTRLTVT.

The sample holds a few counts of this clonotype. Possible read error: a much larger clone is one base away. The chain has TRBV7-2 and TRBJ2-5; D ambiguous. The CDR3 contains 13 residues. Looked up from germline, CDR1 is SGHTA and CDR2 is FQGNSA. Trimming removed 2 bases from V and 11 bases from J, with 15 bases in between. This chain's CDR3 is CASSLLAGNEQYF. CDR3 sequence (DNA): TGTGCCAGCAGCTTATTGGCTGGGAATGAGCAGTACTTC.

This clonotype was seen ten or more times. V gene TRBV2 combines with J gene TRBJ2-1; 7 nucleotides match TRBD1. CDR1 and CDR2 from the germline V gene are SNHLY and FYNNEI. The CDR3 is 17 residues long. Losses at the gene ends were 6 bases for V and 8 bases for J; bases not matched to a gene: 19. CDR3 in amino acids: CASRKNPPGQFEDEQFF. The CDR3 nucleotides are TGTGCCAGCAGAAAAAACCCACCGGGACAGTTTGAGGATGAGCAGTTCTTC.

The J gene is TRBJ1-6, the V gene TRBV7-8; D possibly corresponds to TRBD1 (5 bases). V lost 4 bases and J 0 bases, leaving 16 bases between the germline ends. Germline values: CDR1 SGHVS, CDR2 FQNEAQ. This CDR3 has 18 amino acids. The CDR3 DNA follows: TGTGCCAGCAGCTCCGGGGGTTGGCGGAGCTCCTATAATTCACCCCTCCACTTT. It codes for CASSSGGWRSSYNSPLHF.

This chain connects TRBV6-2 or TRBV6-3 to TRBJ1-2, with a weak D call TRBD1 (5 bases). Trimming took off 7 bases at V and 0 bases at J, with 18 bases between the two ends. The CDR3 is 16 residues long. Per the germline V gene, CDR1 is MNHEY and CDR2 is SVGEGT. The CDR3 DNA sequence: TGTGCCAGCATAAAGGACACAGAAGTAGCTAACTATGGCTACACCTTC. Residues: CASIKDTEVANYGYTF.

Notes on this clonotype: Given a much more abundant clone one base away, this may be a read error. The rearrangement links TRBV5-1 to TRBJ2-5, with D tentatively TRBD2 (5 bases). The V gene's germline CDR1 is SGHRS and CDR2 YFSETQ. The CDR3 contains 14 residues. CDR3 amino acids: CARSFSLARGTQYF. The CDR3 DNA reads as TGCGCCAGAAGCTTTTCGCTCGCTCGGGGGACCCAGTACTTC.

This clonotype has more than one count but fewer than ten. A read error may explain this, as a much larger clone is one base away. The genes are TRBV20-1 and TRBJ2-5, with 7 bases lining up with TRBD1. CDR3 size: 14 residues. Germline CDR1 and CDR2: DFQATT and SNEGSKA (reference sequence). This CDR3 is CSALKWDSQEAQYF. The CDR3 nucleotides are TGCAGTGCGCTTAAATGGGACAGTCAAGAGGCCCAGTACTTC.

This clonotype occurred a few times. Possible read error: a much larger clone is one base away. This chain connects TRBV7-8 to TRBJ2-6; D tentatively reads TRBD1 or TRBD2 (5 bases each). CDR1 is SGHVS, CDR2 FQNEAQ, per germline. The CDR3 has 20 residues. In DNA, the CDR3 is TGTGTCAGCAGCTTAGTTGTTCGGGACCTTTATATCTCTGGGGCCAACGTCCTGACTTTC. Amino acid sequence: CVSSLVVRDLYISGANVLTF.

This clonotype came up a few times. A much larger clone lies a single base off, so this may be a read error. This chain connects TRBV7-2 to TRBJ2-5; 9 nucleotides line up with TRBD1. From germline, CDR1 is SGHTA and CDR2 FQGNSA. Trimming removed 5 bases from V and 5 bases from J; junction bases left unmatched: 6. This CDR3 comprises 14 residues. DNA for the CDR3: TGTGCCAGCAGCGGGGGACAGGGTGGGGAGACCCAGTACTTC. Translated, it gives CASSGGQGGETQYF.

CDR3 region: CASSIPVPGRLTAGYTF. CDR3 sequence (DNA): TGTGCCAGTAGTATCCCCGTTCCGGGGCGGCTCACGGCTGGCTACACCTTC. The chain couples TRBV19 to TRBJ1-2; weak D call: TRBD1 (5 bases). V lost 3 bases and J lost 7, with 24 bases in between. The CDR3 consists of 17 residues. The germline V gene has CDR1 LNHDA and CDR2 SQIVND (reference sequence).

This clonotype was seen at least ten times. This chain connects TRBV4-2 to TRBJ2-3, with 8 bases fitting TRBD2. This CDR3 is built from 15 residues. The V gene end was trimmed by 1 base and the J gene end by 4 bases; junction bases not matched to a gene: 4. The V gene's germline CDR1 is LGHNA and CDR2 YNFKEQ. This chain's CDR3 is CASSQVSGGADTQYF. Here the CDR3 DNA reads TGTGCCAGCAGCCAAGTAAGCGGGGGCGCAGATACGCAGTATTTT.

This clonotype was recorded many times. The chain uses TRBV15 and TRBJ2-7; 8 nucleotides match TRBD1. The CDR3 spans 16 residues. Germline CDR1 LNHNV, CDR2 YYDKDF (reference sequence). The junction had 7 bases not matched to a gene; V was cut back by 0 bases and J by 3 bases. For the CDR3, the DNA is TGTGCCACCAGCAGAGACTTGACAGGGGCCCTCTACGAGCAGTACTTC. Translation gives CATSRDLTGALYEQYF.

This clonotype was seen only a few times. The chain carries TRBV4-3 and TRBJ1-1; maybe TRBD1 (5 bases). CDR3 size: 14 residues. The germline gives CDR1 LGHNA, CDR2 YSLEER. The V gene lost 4 bases and the J gene lost 4 bases, with 13 bases spanning the gap. The DNA of the CDR3 is TGCGCCAGCAGCCGGTGGCGGGGCGGCACTGAAGCTTTCTTT. This sequence encodes CASSRWRGGTEAFF.

This clonotype was counted between two and nine times. The V and J genes are TRBV12-3 or TRBV12-4 and TRBJ2-4; D gene ambiguous. The last part of the DNA fits TRBJ2-7 better; the J call may be wrong. The CDR3 spans 14 residues. CDR3 region: CASSPMIPPSEQYF. The DNA for the CDR3 is TGTGCCAGCAGCCCTATGATACCCCCTAGCGAGCAGTACTTC.

This chain links TRBV5-1 with TRBJ1-4; D gene uncertain. V shed 4 bases and J shed 4 bases, with 17 bases lying between them. The germline V gene encodes CDR1 SGHRS and CDR2 YFSETQ. The CDR3 covers 16 residues. The chain's CDR3 is CASSPGGWQDNEKLFF. The CDR3 DNA follows: TGCGCCAGCAGCCCAGGCGGGTGGCAGGATAATGAAAAACTGTTTTTT.

The chain has TRBV20-1 and TRBJ2-5; 9 nucleotides align to TRBD1. The V gene's germline CDR1 is DFQATT and CDR2 SNEGSKA (reference sequence). Germline trimming cut 5 bases from V and 10 bases from J; bases unmatched to any gene: 5. This CDR3 comprises 11 residues. The DNA for the CDR3 is TGCAGTGCTCGGGACAGGGTGAACCAGTACTTC. This encodes CSARDRVNQYF.

There are a few counts of this clonotype. This may stem from a read error, because a much larger clone lies one nucleotide away. V gene TRBV20-1 combines with J gene TRBJ2-7, with 9 bases that match TRBD1. Trimming cost V 6 bases and J 7 bases; bases outside gene matches: 10. In germline, CDR1 is DFQATT, CDR2 SNEGSKA (reference sequence). CDR3 length equals 13 residues. The chain's CDR3 is CSAHPGTGFEQYF. The CDR3 DNA sequence: TGCAGTGCCCACCCGGGGACAGGGTTTGAGCAGTACTTC.

In DNA form, the CDR3 reads TGCAGTGCCCAGGGTTTTGGTAAAACAGATACGCAGTATTTT. Translated: CSAQGFGKTDTQYF. The chain has TRBV20-1 and TRBJ2-3; D is possibly TRBD1 (5 bases). This CDR3 has 14 residues. The germline V and J ends were trimmed by 6 bases and 3 bases, with 16 bases remaining between them. Germline loops: CDR1 DFQATT, CDR2 SNEGSKA (reference sequence).